The 32 T cell receptor beta chains presented below share a single source sample, sequenced in a study of T cell repertoires in cytomegalovirus infection. The antigens for these receptors are not known. Each CDR3 protein gets one entry after TCRdb re-called the reads with MiXCR. The sample contains 830,000 or so distinct CDR3 sequences, about 30% of which appear only once. The source material was cultured CD8+ T cells from PBMCs, sampled from culture after CMV antigen stimulation. Receptors were obtained from a human donor in good health (CMV status not recorded). Some clones in this sample may be carry-over from other donors' samples.

This clonotype has just one count. This may arise from a read error, as a much more abundant clone is one base away. The genes are TRBV7-9 and TRBJ2-5; D call uncertain. Germline values: CDR1 SEHNR, CDR2 FQNEAQ (reference sequence). The V end lost 7 bases, the J end lost 5 bases, and 23 bases lay between the germline ends. This CDR3 comprises 16 residues. In DNA, the CDR3 is TGTGCCAGCACCCTTCCCCGGAACAAGGATTGGGAGACCCAGTACTTC. As protein: CASTLPRNKDWETQYF.

This chain joins TRBV7-9 and TRBJ2-3; tentatively, D is TRBD1 (5 bases). The V end lost 3 bases, the J end lost 0 bases, and 10 bases lay between the germline ends. This CDR3 is 15 amino acids long. Germline V gene data show CDR1 as SEHNR and CDR2 as FQNEAQ (reference sequence). The CDR3 loop reads CASSLGPVSTDTQYF. The CDR3 bases are TGTGCCAGCAGCTTGGGGCCGGTTAGCACAGATACGCAGTATTTT.

This clonotype was recorded a few times. This chain joins TRBV7-9 and TRBJ1-2; the D is unclear. Germline assignment: CDR1 SEHNR and CDR2 FQNEAQ (reference sequence). The CDR3 extends over 15 amino acids. V lost 2 bases and J 4 bases, leaving 14 bases between the germline ends. CDR3 in amino acids: CASSLSLEAFYGYTF. In DNA form, the CDR3 reads TGTGCCAGCAGCTTATCCTTGGAAGCGTTCTATGGCTACACCTTC.

The chain has TRBV2 and TRBJ2-7; TRBD1 matches at 7 bases. The CDR3 is 15 residues long. Germline assignment: CDR1 SNHLY and CDR2 FYNNEI. V lost 1 base, J lost 0 bases, and 3 bases stayed unmatched. CDR3 coding DNA: TGTGCCAGCAGTGAAGAAGGGACAGCCTCCTACGAGCAGTACTTC. Its translation: CASSEEGTASYEQYF.

The chain couples TRBV12-3 or TRBV12-4 to TRBJ1-1; D is uncertain. With 3 bases removed from V and 7 bases from J, the gap between germline ends came to 15 bases. The CDR3 has 14 residues. The CDR3 loop is CASSFSSSGLEAFF. The CDR3 DNA reads as TGTGCCAGCAGTTTTTCCAGCTCGGGTCTTGAAGCTTTCTTT.

Only a few counts were recorded for this clonotype. This chain joins TRBV6-2 or TRBV6-3 and TRBJ1-5; D not certain. V was shortened by 0 bases and J by 4 bases, with 16 bases between the two germline ends. The CDR3 sequence is 17 residues long. From germline, CDR1 is MNHEY and CDR2 SVGEGT. Written as DNA, the CDR3 is TGTGCCAGCAGTTACTCGATTAAGGGATTGCGGAATCAGCCCCAGCATTTT. This codes for CASSYSIKGLRNQPQHF.

This clonotype was counted a few times. The chain uses TRBV7-6 and TRBJ1-3; 8 bases are shared with TRBD1. The length of the CDR3 is 16 residues. CDR1 is SGHVS, CDR2 FNYEAQ, per germline. V was pared by 5 bases and J by 0 bases, with 6 bases of the junction left unmatched. The CDR3 is CASSPGQAFSGNTIYF. The DNA of the CDR3 is TGTGCCAGCAGCCCGGGACAGGCGTTCTCTGGAAACACCATATATTTT.

The chain carries TRBV7-9 and TRBJ2-5; the D is unclear. Trimming removed 5 bases from V and 4 bases from J, with 8 bases in between. Germline V CDR1 and CDR2: SEHNR, FQNEAQ (reference sequence). This CDR3 is 12 amino acids long. CDR3 residues: CASSPTLETQYF. DNA of the CDR3: TGTGCCAGCAGCCCCACTCTAGAGACCCAGTACTTC.

This clonotype was detected a few times. This rearrangement joins TRBV19 to TRBJ2-1; 11 bases fit TRBD2. V lost 10 bases, J lost 7 bases, and 18 bases stayed unmatched. The germline gives CDR1 LNHDA, CDR2 SQIVND (reference sequence). The CDR3 runs to 17 residues. The CDR3 region has the DNA TGTGCCACCGCACCCCCTTTAGCGGGGGGGCCGGGGAATGAGCAGTTCTTC. This gives the protein CATAPPLAGGPGNEQFF.

This sequence joins TRBV6-5 and TRBJ1-4, with TRBD1 identical over 7 bases. In germline, CDR1 is MNHEY, CDR2 SVGAGI. The CDR3 is 17 amino acids. After removal of 5 bases from V and 11 bases from J, the junction contained 20 bases not matched to a gene. The CDR3 here is CASSPRDSPPSEKKLFF. CDR3 DNA sequence: TGTGCCAGCAGTCCTAGGGACAGCCCTCCATCGGAAAAGAAACTGTTTTTT.

This chain joins TRBV6-6 and TRBJ1-6, with D maybe TRBD1 (5 bases). This CDR3 has 13 residues. With 6 bases removed from V and 10 bases from J, the gap between germline ends came to 13 bases. Germline assignment: CDR1 MNHNY and CDR2 SVGAGI (reference sequence). CDR3 nucleotides: TGTGCCAGCAGCTCGACAGTATACTCACCCCTCCACTTT. It encodes CASSSTVYSPLHF.

With respect to this clonotype: Sequence at one end of the junction differs from germline and may be a read error. The DNA for the CDR3 is TGTGTCAGCAGCCAAGGGTTCGGGGATGGCTACACCTTC. Encoded protein: CVSSQGFGDGYTF. V is TRBV14 and J is TRBJ1-2; D ambiguous. In germline, CDR1 is SGHDN, CDR2 FVKESK. The length of the CDR3 is 13 residues.

This clonotype was picked up many times. The CDR3 DNA follows: TGTGCCAGCAGCTTAAGAGGAGGGGAGACCCAGTACTTC. This codes for CASSLRGGETQYF. The rearrangement uses TRBV7-6 and TRBJ2-5; a possible D gene is TRBD2 (6 bases). CDR3 length equals 13 residues. V was shortened by 2 bases and J by 5 bases, with 9 bases between the two germline ends. Germline V CDR1 and CDR2: SGHVS, FNYEAQ.

The chain combines TRBV2 with TRBJ1-5; 10 nucleotides match TRBD1. The CDR3 runs 15 residues. The V and J ends lost 4 bases and 8 bases, in that order; junction bases with no gene match: 8. Per germline, CDR1 SNHLY and CDR2 FYNNEI. The DNA for the CDR3 is TGTGCCAGCAGTGCCGGGACAGGGGACTCTGAGCCCCAGCATTTT. Translation: CASSAGTGDSEPQHF.

This sequence joins TRBV20-1 and TRBJ1-2; TRBD1 matches at 8 bases. The CDR3 runs 14 residues. The trim removed 2 bases at V and 7 bases at J, leaving 9 bases unmatched. Germline V gene lookup returns CDR1 DFQATT and CDR2 SNEGSKA (reference sequence). Here the CDR3 DNA reads TGCAGTGCTAGACGACCGGGACAGGCTCGTGGCTACACCTTC. Protein: CSARRPGQARGYTF.

On this clonotype: The CDR3 carries no conserved terminal phenylalanine or tryptophan, so it likely arises from a read error. The genes are TRBV6-2 or TRBV6-3 and TRBJ2-1; 12 bases line up with TRBD2. The CDR3 totals 15 residues. Germline assignment: CDR1 MNHEY and CDR2 SVGEGT. After removal of 7 bases from V and 4 bases from J, the junction contained 5 bases not matched to a gene. CDR3 bases: TGTGCCAGCACCCTACTAGCGGGGGGATACAATGAGCAGTTCTTA. This codes for CASTLLAGGYNEQFL.

This chain links TRBV19 with TRBJ2-3, with 11 bases lining up with TRBD2. After removal of 3 bases from V and 6 bases from J, the junction contained 5 bases not matched to a gene. Germline values: CDR1 LNHDA, CDR2 SQIVND (reference sequence). CDR3 length: 15 amino acids. The CDR3 protein is CASSILAGGADTQYF. The CDR3, as DNA: TGTGCCAGTAGTATCCTAGCGGGGGGTGCGGATACGCAGTATTTT.

To note about this clonotype: The junction and the germline gene differ at one end; a read error may be behind it. The rearrangement uses TRBV6-4 and TRBJ2-1; TRBD2 agrees at 7 bases. The germline V gene has CDR1 MRHNA and CDR2 SNTAGT. This CDR3 contains 12 residues. The CDR3 here is CANSGLVGEQFF. The CDR3 DNA is TGTGCCAACAGTGGACTAGTGGGTGAGCAGTTCTTC.

This CDR3 is CASSHSYRTGSAEAFF. In DNA, the CDR3 is TGTGCCAGCAGTCACAGCTATAGGACAGGGTCAGCTGAAGCTTTCTTT. V gene TRBV6-2 or TRBV6-3 combines with J gene TRBJ1-1; TRBD1 matches at 8 bases. This CDR3 spans 16 amino acids. The germline V gene has CDR1 MNHEY and CDR2 SVGEGT. V gave up 5 bases and J gave up 6 bases; unmatched junction bases: 14.

This clonotype was observed a handful of times. V gene TRBV27 combines with J gene TRBJ1-5; a weak D match, TRBD1 (5 bases). The CDR3 runs to 15 residues. CDR1 MNHEY and CDR2 SMNVEV come from the germline V gene (reference sequence). Between the trimmed V and J ends, which lost 6 bases and 8 bases, there was a span of 20 bases. The CDR3 DNA reads TGTGCCAGCAGCCTGGGGGTACCTCTGGTTGAGCCCCAGCATTTT. Its translation is CASSLGVPLVEPQHF.

This clonotype occurred a few times. The rearrangement uses TRBV12-3 or TRBV12-4 and TRBJ2-3; D perhaps matches TRBD1 (8 bases). Trimming removed 7 bases at V and 4 bases at J, with 21 bases between. The CDR3 contains 16 residues. CDR3 region: CASKAGRTGRADTQYF. CDR3 DNA sequence: TGTGCCAGCAAAGCAGGAAGGACAGGGAGGGCAGATACGCAGTATTTT.

The rearrangement uses TRBV6-2 or TRBV6-3 and TRBJ1-5, with D unresolved. The CDR3 loop spans 17 amino acids. Germline CDR1 MNHEY, CDR2 SVGEGT. Trimming took off 2 bases at V and 0 bases at J, with 14 bases between the two ends. The CDR3 is CASSYLAPQNSNQPQHF. The CDR3 region has the DNA TGTGCCAGCAGTTACCTGGCCCCACAGAATAGCAATCAGCCCCAGCATTTT.

This clonotype was observed a few times. The V gene is TRBV4-1, the J gene TRBJ1-1; 9 positions agree with TRBD1. CDR1 is MGHRA and CDR2 is YSYEKL in the germline V gene. The CDR3 has 18 residues. V shed 0 bases and J 3 bases; nucleotides not matched to a gene: 11. CDR3 in amino acids: CASSQDGVGTGLDTEAFF. The CDR3 DNA reads TGCGCCAGCAGCCAAGATGGGGTAGGGACAGGGTTGGACACTGAAGCTTTCTTT.

This clonotype was found many times. The CDR3 protein is CASSFIGQGSNEQFF. CDR3 nucleotides: TGTGCCAGCAGTTTTATTGGACAGGGGAGCAATGAGCAGTTCTTC. The chain couples TRBV12-3 or TRBV12-4 to TRBJ2-1, with 9 bases fitting TRBD1. The J segment lost 6 bases and the V segment lost 3 bases, leaving 6 bases of the junction unmatched. This CDR3 comprises 15 residues.

This clonotype turned up a few times. One junction end does not reproduce the germline sequence, and a read error may be involved. The chain couples TRBV7-6 to TRBJ2-1, with 14 positions matching TRBD2. Germline CDR1 and CDR2: SGHVS and FNYEAQ. This CDR3 has 16 amino acids. The CDR3 DNA reads as TGTGCTAGCAGCCTGGGACTAGCGGGGGATCACAATGAGCAGTTCTTC. Amino acid sequence: CASSLGLAGDHNEQFF.

This sequence joins TRBV12-3 or TRBV12-4 and TRBJ2-1; 7 bases line up with TRBD2. V lost 6 bases, J lost 2 bases, and 10 bases stayed unmatched. CDR3 size: 16 residues. CDR3 sequence (DNA): TGTGCCAGCAGCCCGGCTAGCGGCCCAACCTACAATGAGCAGTTCTTC. It yields the protein CASSPASGPTYNEQFF.

V and J are TRBV13 and TRBJ2-1, with D perhaps matching TRBD1 or TRBD2 (5 bases each). The CDR3 consists of 17 residues. With 1 base removed from V and 2 bases from J, the gap between germline ends came to 15 bases. Germline V gene data show CDR1 as PRHDT and CDR2 as FYEKMQ (reference sequence). CDR3 loop: CASSLERSGSPYNEQFF. The CDR3 nucleotides read TGTGCCAGCAGCTTAGAGAGGTCAGGGAGTCCCTACAATGAGCAGTTCTTC.

In its sample, this clonotype was seen a few times. This chain connects TRBV6-2 or TRBV6-3 to TRBJ1-2, with D possibly TRBD1 on 5 matching bases. Germline loops: CDR1 MNHEY, CDR2 SVGEGT. The ends were cut back, 2 bases at V and 0 bases at J, with 16 bases in the middle. This CDR3 is built from 17 residues. This chain's CDR3 is CASSYERWGRANYGYTF. CDR3 coding DNA: TGTGCCAGCAGTTACGAGAGATGGGGCAGAGCTAACTATGGCTACACCTTC.

Ten or more counts support this clonotype. V and J are TRBV6-1 and TRBJ2-7; D is unclear. This CDR3 is 13 amino acids long. With 3 bases removed from V and 2 bases from J, the gap between germline ends came to 8 bases. Germline CDR1 MNHNS, CDR2 SASEGT. The CDR3 DNA reads as TGTGCCAGCAGTGATAGTGGGCCCTACGAGCAGTACTTC. Translation: CASSDSGPYEQYF.

The V and J genes are TRBV14 and TRBJ1-2; tentative D call: TRBD1 (5 bases). V was pared by 3 bases and J by 4 bases, with 9 bases between. This CDR3 is built from 13 residues. Germline V CDR1 and CDR2: SGHDN, FVKESK. The CDR3 protein is CASSQGRLYGYTF. CDR3 DNA: TGTGCCAGCAGCCAGGGACGGCTCTATGGCTACACCTTC.

The table lists this clonotype with a few counts. A junction end diverges from the germline sequence, so it may reflect a read error. The J gene is TRBJ2-7, the V gene TRBV5-4; D remains unclear. Germline values: CDR1 SGHNT, CDR2 YYREEE (reference sequence). The CDR3 contains 15 residues. Here the CDR3 reads CASSLEASFSHEQYF. DNA of the CDR3: TGTGCCAGCAGCTTGGAGGCCAGCTTCTCCCACGAGCAGTACTTC.

In regard to this clonotype: A much more abundant neighbour one base away suggests this may be a read error. The chain is built from TRBV6-5 and TRBJ2-3; 8 bases line up with TRBD1. The CDR3 loop spans 15 amino acids. The germline CDR1 and CDR2 sequences are MNHEY and SVGAGI. J was trimmed by 3 bases and V by 5 bases; bases with no gene match: 7. CDR3 nucleotide sequence: TGTGCCAGCAGTGATTGGGACAGGTGTACAGATACGCAGTATTTT. Amino acid sequence: CASSDWDRCTDTQYF.